The 20 T cell receptor beta chains given below trace back to one sample, sequenced in a study of cytomegalovirus exposure and HLA in healthy donors. The PCR had 60 Vbeta and 13 Jbeta primers. Profiled with immunoSEQ multiplex PCR; TCRdb holds only in-frame clones, not every one. Found here are about 140,000 clones, 75% of them singletons; the top ten hold around 3.4%. Material: PBMCs. These receptors were collected from a man aged 40-49 years in good health and CMV-seronegative.

J is TRBJ2-1 and V is TRBV5-1, with 9 bases identical to TRBD1. The CDR3 sequence is 14 residues long. Germline assignment: CDR1 SGHRS and CDR2 YFSETQ. V shed 9 bases, J shed 8 bases, and the junction held 12 bases outside the gene matches. Here the CDR3 DNA reads TGCGCCACCGCCCGTGGACAGGGGACCGATGAGCAGTTCTTC. Translation gives CATARGQGTDEQFF.

The V call is TRBV27, the J call TRBJ2-2; D gene unclear. CDR1 is MNHEY, CDR2 SMNVEV, per germline (reference sequence). V lost 6 bases, J lost 8 bases, and 16 bases lay in between. This CDR3 spans 14 amino acids. The CDR3 nucleotides are TGTGCCAGCAGGTTAGACTCCCTTTCGGGGGAGCTGTTTTTT. This codes for CASRLDSLSGELFF.

The rearrangement links TRBV6-6 to TRBJ1-2; the match to TRBD1 covers 7 bases. CDR1 is MNHNY and CDR2 is SVGAGI in the germline V gene (reference sequence). The CDR3 has 14 residues. V lost 1 base and J lost 8; bases outside the gene matches: 7. CDR3 sequence: CASSYYFGTAGYTF. The CDR3 nucleotides read TGTGCCAGCAGTTACTACTTCGGGACAGCAGGCTACACCTTC.

The V call is TRBV11-2, the J call TRBJ1-2; no clear D gene. The CDR3 contains 15 residues. Trimming shortened V by 2 bases and J by 0 bases, and 10 bases separated the two germline ends. Germline lookup yields CDR1 SGHAT and CDR2 FQNNGV. The CDR3 DNA reads TGTGCCAGCAGCTTACGTCCAGATACTAACTATGGCTACACCTTC. It yields the protein CASSLRPDTNYGYTF.

A few counts support this clone. J is TRBJ2-1 and V is TRBV6-4, with a weak D call TRBD2 (7 bases). Trimming removed 0 bases from V and 7 bases from J, with 16 bases in between. The CDR3 length is 16 residues. Germline assignment: CDR1 MRHNA and CDR2 SNTAGT. CDR3 DNA: TGTGCCAGCAGTGACTCCGGAGGGGGGGCAAGTAATGAGCAGTTCTTC. It codes for CASSDSGGGASNEQFF.

The chain recombines TRBV27 with TRBJ2-2; D gene uncertain. The germline V and J ends were trimmed by 3 bases and 6 bases, with 11 bases remaining between them. The CDR3 is 14 residues long. Germline V CDR1 and CDR2: MNHEY, SMNVEV (reference sequence). CDR3 bases: TGTGCCAGCAGTTTGAGTTGGAGCGCCGGGGAGCTGTTTTTT. This sequence encodes CASSLSWSAGELFF.

This chain joins TRBV7-3 and TRBJ2-3, with D possibly matching TRBD1 (6 bases). Germline assignment: CDR1 SGHTA and CDR2 FQGTGA. V was clipped by 1 base and J by 3 bases, with 11 bases between them. The CDR3 has 15 residues. CDR3 sequence: CASSLSGQPTDTQYF. The CDR3, as DNA: TGTGCCAGCAGCTTAAGTGGACAGCCGACAGATACGCAGTATTTT. The full variable domain, with the rest looked up from reference TRBV7-3 and TRBJ2-3, is GAGVSQTPSNKVTEKGKYVELRCDPISGHTALYWYRQSLGQGPEFLIYFQGTGAADDSGLPNDRFFAVRPEGSVSTLKIQRTERGDSAVYLCASSLSGQPTDTQYFGPGTRLTVL.

The chain links TRBV4-2 to TRBJ2-1; 15 nucleotides align to TRBD2. The V gene end was trimmed by 1 base and the J gene end by 2 bases; junction bases not matched to a gene: 0. Germline CDR1 is LGHNA and CDR2 is YNFKEQ. The CDR3 has 17 amino acids. The CDR3 sequence: CASSQGTSGGAYNEQFF. CDR3 nucleotides: TGTGCCAGCAGCCAAGGGACTAGCGGGGGGGCCTACAATGAGCAGTTCTTC.

DNA of the CDR3: TGTGCCAGCAGCTTTGGGGGGGGCCAAAAAGAGACCCAGTACTTC. It translates to CASSFGGGQKETQYF. The chain recombines TRBV7-6 with TRBJ2-5; tentative D call: TRBD2 (7 bases). Germline CDR1 and CDR2: SGHVS and FNYEAQ. The CDR3 consists of 15 residues. Between the trimmed V and J ends, which lost 3 bases and 3 bases, there was a span of 14 bases.

This chain connects TRBV29-1 to TRBJ1-2; tentative D call: TRBD1 (6 bases). Between the trimmed V and J ends, which lost 8 bases and 2 bases, there was a span of 15 bases. Germline V gene data show CDR1 as SQVTM and CDR2 as ANQGSEA. CDR3 length: 13 amino acids. The CDR3 bases are TGCAGCTGCCGTAACGGACAGAACTATGGCTACACCTTC. It specifies CSCRNGQNYGYTF.

This rearrangement joins TRBV7-6 to TRBJ1-1; D remains ambiguous. Germline CDR1 and CDR2: SGHVS and FNYEAQ. V was clipped by 1 base and J by 5 bases, with 14 bases between them. The CDR3 length is 15 residues. The CDR3 DNA sequence: TGTGCCAGCAGCTTAGAAGCCGCGGCGGGGACTGAAGCTTTCTTT. Translated: CASSLEAAAGTEAFF.

V is TRBV2 and J is TRBJ1-2; D gene uncertain. The CDR3 spans 14 residues. Germline CDR1 is SNHLY and CDR2 is FYNNEI. Trimming took off 3 bases at V and 3 bases at J, with 11 bases between the two ends. The CDR3 sequence is CASSDDQVYYGYTF. The CDR3 DNA follows: TGTGCCAGCAGTGATGACCAGGTATACTATGGCTACACCTTC.

The chain recombines TRBV27 with TRBJ2-1; a weak D match, TRBD2 (5 bases). The V gene lost 5 bases and the J gene lost 0 bases, with 23 bases spanning the gap. Germline V gene data show CDR1 as MNHEY and CDR2 as SMNVEV (reference sequence). CDR3 length equals 19 residues. The CDR3 reads CASSTLMGNRDSSYNEQFF. The DNA for the CDR3 is TGTGCCAGCAGTACTCTTATGGGGAACCGGGATAGCTCCTACAATGAGCAGTTCTTC.

This rearrangement joins TRBV7-2 to TRBJ2-3; 7 nucleotides align to TRBD2. The CDR3 has 11 amino acids. The germline V gene has CDR1 SGHTA and CDR2 FQGNSA. This CDR3 reads CGSGAGDTQYF. In DNA, the CDR3 is TGTGGGAGCGGGGCGGGCGATACGCAGTATTTT.

The V and J genes are TRBV2 and TRBJ2-7; TRBD2 aligns across 8 bases. CDR1 and CDR2 (germline): SNHLY, FYNNEI. This CDR3 is 17 amino acids long. Trimming cost V 5 bases and J 3 bases; bases outside gene matches: 15. CDR3: CASSPRLGAGALYEQYF. The CDR3 DNA reads TGTGCCAGCAGTCCCAGACTTGGAGCGGGGGCCCTCTACGAGCAGTACTTC.

The chain carries TRBV6-5 and TRBJ1-1; 11 bases fit TRBD1. The CDR3 is made up of 15 amino acids. CDR1 is MNHEY and CDR2 is SVGAGI in the germline V gene. J was trimmed by 6 bases and V by 6 bases; bases with no gene match: 9. The chain's CDR3 is CASSYTGTGGSEAFF. The CDR3 DNA is TGTGCCAGCAGCTACACCGGGACAGGGGGTTCTGAAGCTTTCTTT.

This chain uses TRBV5-1 with TRBJ2-3; 8 nucleotides align to TRBD2. CDR3 length equals 14 residues. The junction had 3 bases not matched to a gene; V was cut back by 0 bases and J by 6 bases. Germline lookup yields CDR1 SGHRS and CDR2 YFSETQ. CDR3 protein: CASSLGLAMDTQYF. CDR3 nucleotide sequence: TGCGCCAGCAGCTTGGGACTAGCGATGGATACGCAGTATTTT.

This chain connects TRBV11-2 to TRBJ1-2; D remains unclear. Trimming removed 4 bases at V and 3 bases at J, with 24 bases between. CDR1 is SGHAT and CDR2 is FQNNGV in the germline V gene. This CDR3 comprises 18 residues. CDR3 bases: TGTGCCAGCAGCTCCCTGGGCGCCCCCAGGTGGAACTACTATGGCTACACCTTC. Translation: CASSSLGAPRWNYYGYTF. The variable domain in full, with the rest retrieved from reference TRBV11-2 and TRBJ1-2, is EAGVAQSPRYKIIEKRQSVAFWCNPISGHATLYWYQQILGQGPKLLIQFQNNGVVDDSQLPKDRFSAERLKGVDSTLKIQPAKLEDSAVYLCASSSLGAPRWNYYGYTFGSGTRLTVV.

The genes are TRBV9 and TRBJ1-3, with D perhaps matching TRBD1 (6 bases). Between the trimmed V and J ends, which lost 3 bases and 0 bases, there was a span of 13 bases. Germline V gene lookup returns CDR1 SGDLS and CDR2 YYNGEE. The CDR3 length is 16 residues. The chain's CDR3 is CASSAGQLSSGNTIYF. The CDR3 nucleotides read TGTGCCAGCAGCGCGGGACAATTGAGCTCTGGAAACACCATATATTTT.

The chain links TRBV19 to TRBJ2-1, with 7 nucleotides matching TRBD2. The CDR3 has 18 amino acids. Germline V gene sequence: CDR1 LNHDA, CDR2 SQIVND (reference sequence). V shed 5 bases, J shed 2 bases, and the junction held 15 bases outside the gene matches. CDR3 nucleotide sequence: TGTGCCAGTAGTGGGACTATTTCCGAACCCGCCCCCTACAATGAGCAGTTCTTC. This codes for CASSGTISEPAPYNEQFF.